This T cell receptor beta chain was retrieved from a study of T cell clonotyping in hematopoietic cell transplantation. Whole-study context: Blood collection times were about day -28 and days 30, 100, 180 posttransplant. Notes on the study in general: After transplant, recipient diversity fell while pathologically expanded clonotypes grew through day 180.

The CDR3 is 13 residues long. Trimming removed 6 bases from V and 0 bases from J; junction bases left unmatched: 1. Germline V gene sequence: CDR1 MDHEN, CDR2 SYDVKM. Concerning this clone itself: Antigen specificity is unknown.

Some clones are missing from TCRdb's copy, which holds only in-frame ones; the method was immunoSEQ multiplex PCR. The sample holds around 9,000 clones; about 88% are singletons and the top ten take approximately 4.5%. This TCR was sampled from a male patient in his sixties or seventies who had an allogeneic stem cell transplant from a related donor, so the T cells may come from the graft donor. Some clones in this sample may be carry-over from other donors' samples. Specimen: peripheral blood mononuclear cells, collected at the time of graft-versus-host disease after allogeneic stem cell transplant. V gene TRBV28 combines with J gene TRBJ1-1; 7 bases fit TRBD1. This CDR3 reads CASRQGLNTEAFF. The CDR3, as DNA: TGTGCCAGCAGACAGGGGTTGAACACTGAAGCTTTCTTT.